These T cell receptor beta chains were read from a single sample in a study of blood T cell repertoires in COVID-19. Measured with immunoSEQ multiplex PCR; TCRdb has only the in-frame clones, and not every one. Of some 80,000 clones listed, about four fifths are singletons. Material for sequencing was peripheral blood. Receptor source: a woman in her 70s with acute or convalescent COVID-19. Both conserved end residues are part of each CDR3. The D gene is left open where the match is weak. Some rows have no size entry. The others give once, few or many, or a class for an expanded clone.

d_call: TRBD1; j_call: TRBJ2-2; clone_size: -; v_call: TRBV5-1; cdr3_nt: TGCGCCAGCAGGACCGGACAGGGAGGCACCGGGGAGCTGTTTTTT; cdr3_aa: CASRTGQGGTGELFF
d_call: -; j_call: TRBJ2-7; clone_size: -; v_call: TRBV18; cdr3_nt: TGTGCCAGCTCCGAGAGGGGGAAAGGCTACGAGCAGTACTTC; cdr3_aa: CASSERGKGYEQYF
d_call: -; j_call: TRBJ1-1; clone_size: -; v_call: TRBV27; cdr3_nt: TGTGCCAGCAGTTTGAGGAACAGGGCTGAAGCTTTCTTT; cdr3_aa: CASSLRNRAEAFF
d_call: TRBD2; j_call: TRBJ2-2; clone_size: -; v_call: TRBV5-8; cdr3_nt: TGTGCCAGCAGCTTGGGACTAGCGGACGTTCCCGGGGAGCTGTTTTTT; cdr3_aa: CASSLGLADVPGELFF
d_call: -; j_call: TRBJ2-7; clone_size: -; v_call: TRBV10-3; cdr3_nt: TGTGCCATCAGTGAATCTTTCGGTAAGGAGCAGTACTTC; cdr3_aa: CAISESFGKEQYF
d_call: TRBD1; j_call: TRBJ2-1; clone_size: -; v_call: TRBV27; cdr3_nt: TGTGCCAGCAGTCCCCGGACAGGGCAGCTCTTTCATGAGCAGTTCTTC; cdr3_aa: CASSPRTGQLFHEQFF
d_call: TRBD1; j_call: TRBJ2-5; clone_size: -; v_call: TRBV15; cdr3_nt: TGTGCCACCGAACAGGGGTACCAAGAGACCCAGTACTTC; cdr3_aa: CATEQGYQETQYF
d_call: -; j_call: TRBJ2-1; clone_size: -; v_call: TRBV4-2; cdr3_nt: TGTGCCAGCAGCCCGTCTTACAATGAGCAGTTCTTC; cdr3_aa: CASSPSYNEQFF
d_call: -; j_call: TRBJ1-4; clone_size: -; v_call: TRBV5-1; cdr3_nt: TGCGCCAGCAGCTTCGACAGCCTCAATGAAAAACTGTTTTTT; cdr3_aa: CASSFDSLNEKLFF
d_call: TRBD1; j_call: TRBJ1-1; clone_size: once; v_call: TRBV29-1; cdr3_nt: TGCAGCACCGGGACAGGGGGGAACACTGAAGCTTTCTTT; cdr3_aa: CSTGTGGNTEAFF
d_call: -; j_call: TRBJ2-3; clone_size: -; v_call: TRBV18; cdr3_nt: TGTGCCAGCTCACCTGGACAGACACCCGACACAGATACGCAGTATTTT; cdr3_aa: CASSPGQTPDTDTQYF
d_call: TRBD1; j_call: TRBJ1-5; clone_size: -; v_call: TRBV28; cdr3_nt: TGTGCCAGCAGCTATCCCACTACAGGGGTCCATCAGCCCCAGCATTTT; cdr3_aa: CASSYPTTGVHQPQHF
d_call: -; j_call: TRBJ1-1; clone_size: -; v_call: TRBV6-1; cdr3_nt: TGTGCCAGCATACGGACAGTGAGGGCTGGAACTGAAGCTTTCTTT; cdr3_aa: CASIRTVRAGTEAFF
d_call: -; j_call: TRBJ2-3; clone_size: -; v_call: TRBV30; cdr3_nt: TGTGCCTGGAGTAGAGGGGGAACCACAGATACGCAGTATTTT; cdr3_aa: CAWSRGGTTDTQYF
d_call: -; j_call: TRBJ2-1; clone_size: -; v_call: TRBV6-5; cdr3_nt: TGTGCCACCGACCCTGGGACATTAGTCAATGAGCAGTTCTTC; cdr3_aa: CATDPGTLVNEQFF
d_call: -; j_call: TRBJ2-4; clone_size: -; v_call: TRBV19; cdr3_nt: TGTGCCAGTAGTATCCGGGGGAGGCTAGCCAAAAACATTCAGTACTTC; cdr3_aa: CASSIRGRLAKNIQYF
d_call: -; j_call: TRBJ2-1; clone_size: -; v_call: TRBV7-2; cdr3_nt: TGTGCCAGCAGCTTAACGGGTCGGCATGAGCAGTTCTTC; cdr3_aa: CASSLTGRHEQFF
d_call: -; j_call: TRBJ1-2; clone_size: -; v_call: TRBV6-5; cdr3_nt: TGTGCCAGCAGCCCCGAGACAGCGATTTATGGCTACACCTTC; cdr3_aa: CASSPETAIYGYTF
d_call: TRBD2; j_call: TRBJ2-7; clone_size: -; v_call: TRBV20-1; cdr3_nt: TGCAGTGCTAGTAGCGGGAGAGTTTACGAGCAGTACTTC; cdr3_aa: CSASSGRVYEQYF
d_call: -; j_call: TRBJ1-2; clone_size: -; v_call: TRBV7-9; cdr3_nt: TGTGCCAGCAGCTCGGGGGGTTACTTCAGACAGCCTTATGGCTACACCTTC; cdr3_aa: CASSSGGYFRQPYGYTF
d_call: -; j_call: TRBJ2-2; clone_size: -; v_call: TRBV9; cdr3_nt: TGTGCCAGCAGGATTGGAGCCGGTCCCGGGGAGCTGTTTTTT; cdr3_aa: CASRIGAGPGELFF
d_call: TRBD2; j_call: TRBJ2-1; clone_size: -; v_call: TRBV24-1; cdr3_nt: TGTGCCACCGGGTGGGGGGGTCGCAATGAGCAGTTCTTC; cdr3_aa: CATGWGGRNEQFF
d_call: -; j_call: TRBJ2-3; clone_size: -; v_call: TRBV19; cdr3_nt: TGTGCCAGTAGTATCGGACAGACCACAGATACGCAGTATTTT; cdr3_aa: CASSIGQTTDTQYF